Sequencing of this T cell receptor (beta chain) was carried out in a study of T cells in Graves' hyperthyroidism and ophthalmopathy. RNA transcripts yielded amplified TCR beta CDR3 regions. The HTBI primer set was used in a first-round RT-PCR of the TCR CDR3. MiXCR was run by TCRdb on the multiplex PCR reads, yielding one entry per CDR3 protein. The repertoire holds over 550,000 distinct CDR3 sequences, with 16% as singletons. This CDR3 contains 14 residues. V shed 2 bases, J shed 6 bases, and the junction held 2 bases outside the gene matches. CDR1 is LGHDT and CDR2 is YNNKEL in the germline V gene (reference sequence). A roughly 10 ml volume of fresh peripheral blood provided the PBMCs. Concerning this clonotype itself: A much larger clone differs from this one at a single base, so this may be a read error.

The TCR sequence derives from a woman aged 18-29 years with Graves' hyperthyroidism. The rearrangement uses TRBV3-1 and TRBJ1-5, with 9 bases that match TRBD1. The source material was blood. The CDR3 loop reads CASSQMTGGQPQHF. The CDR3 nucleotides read TGTGCCAGCAGCCAAATGACAGGGGGTCAGCCCCAGCATTTT.